This TCR beta chain was captured by sequencing in a study of CD8+CD57+ T cells in acquired aplastic anemia. Looking at the study overall: An average of roughly 3 ug of DNA was obtained from sorted CD4+ and CD8+ cells. Study-level results: Overlapping CD8+ CDR3 repertoires of patients and controls contained around 30 shared sequences.

Previously, flow cytometry had revealed CD8+CD57+ cell expansion in the patients chosen for sequencing. Patients had undergone no therapy by the time their blood was sampled. The CDR3 is made up of 14 amino acids. V gave up 4 bases and J gave up 6 bases; unmatched junction bases: 8. Germline CDR1 and CDR2: SGDLS and YYNGEE. Turning to this clonotype: Its antigen is unidentified.

The use of genomic DNA as template underpinned the TCR beta VDJ and CDR3 profiling. TCRdb re-called the reads with MiXCR, one entry per CDR3 protein. In the table there are some 160,000 distinct CDR3 sequences, less than 60% of which are singletons. What was sequenced was sorted CD4+, CD8+, or CD8+CD57+ T cells (not recorded which) from PBMCs. The chain links TRBV9 to TRBJ2-7; 9 bases match TRBD2. This TCR was recovered from a human donor with aplastic anemia. This chain's CDR3 is CASSLKETSGEQYF. DNA for the CDR3: TGTGCCAGCAGCCTTAAGGAGACTAGCGGCGAGCAGTACTTC.